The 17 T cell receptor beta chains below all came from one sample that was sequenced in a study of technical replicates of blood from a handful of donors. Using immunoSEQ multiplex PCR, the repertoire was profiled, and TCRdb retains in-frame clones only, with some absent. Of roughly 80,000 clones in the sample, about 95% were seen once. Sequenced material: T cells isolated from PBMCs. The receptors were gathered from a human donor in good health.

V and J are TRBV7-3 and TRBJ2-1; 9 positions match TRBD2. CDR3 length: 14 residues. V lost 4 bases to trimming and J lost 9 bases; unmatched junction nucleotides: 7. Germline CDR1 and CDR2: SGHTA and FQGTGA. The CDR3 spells CASSSSGTNREQFF. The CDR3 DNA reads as TGTGCCAGCAGCTCTAGCGGGACCAATCGTGAGCAGTTCTTC.

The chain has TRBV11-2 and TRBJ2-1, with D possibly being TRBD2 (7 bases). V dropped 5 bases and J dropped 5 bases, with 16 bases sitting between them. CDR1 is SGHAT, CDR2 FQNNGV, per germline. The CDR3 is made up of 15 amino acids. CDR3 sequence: CASSTPVGGHNEQFF. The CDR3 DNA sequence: TGTGCCAGCAGCACCCCTGTGGGGGGGCACAATGAGCAGTTCTTC.

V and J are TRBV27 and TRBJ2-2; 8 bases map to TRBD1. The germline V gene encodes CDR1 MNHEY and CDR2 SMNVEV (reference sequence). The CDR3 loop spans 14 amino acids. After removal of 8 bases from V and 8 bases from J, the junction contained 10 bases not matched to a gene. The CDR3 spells CASSWQGAVGELFF. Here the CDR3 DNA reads TGTGCCAGCTCTTGGCAGGGGGCGGTAGGGGAGCTGTTTTTT.

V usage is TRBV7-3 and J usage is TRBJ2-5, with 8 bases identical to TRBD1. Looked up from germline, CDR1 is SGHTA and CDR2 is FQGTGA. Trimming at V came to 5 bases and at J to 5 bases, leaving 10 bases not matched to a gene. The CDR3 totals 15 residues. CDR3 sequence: CASSPRTGNRETQYF. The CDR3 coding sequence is TGTGCCAGCAGCCCCCGGACAGGGAATCGGGAGACCCAGTACTTC.

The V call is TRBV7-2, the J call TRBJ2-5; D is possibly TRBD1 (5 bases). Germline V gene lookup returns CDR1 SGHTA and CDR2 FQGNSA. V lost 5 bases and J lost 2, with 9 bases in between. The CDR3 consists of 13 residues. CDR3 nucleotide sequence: TGTGCCAGCAGCAGAGACAGACAAGAGACCCAGTACTTC. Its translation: CASSRDRQETQYF. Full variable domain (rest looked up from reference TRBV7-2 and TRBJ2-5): GAGVSQSPSNKVTEKGKDVELRCDPISGHTALYWYRQSLGQGLEFLIYFQGNSAPDKSGLPSDRFSAERTGGSVSTLTIQRTQQEDSAVYLCASSRDRQETQYFGPGTRLLVL.

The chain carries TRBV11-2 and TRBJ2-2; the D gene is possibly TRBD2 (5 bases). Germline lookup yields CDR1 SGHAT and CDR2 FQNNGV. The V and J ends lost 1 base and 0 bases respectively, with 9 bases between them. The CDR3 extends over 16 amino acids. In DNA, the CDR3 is TGTGCCAGCAGCTTAGGGCGGGCCGCGAACACCGGGGAGCTGTTTTTT. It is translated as CASSLGRAANTGELFF.

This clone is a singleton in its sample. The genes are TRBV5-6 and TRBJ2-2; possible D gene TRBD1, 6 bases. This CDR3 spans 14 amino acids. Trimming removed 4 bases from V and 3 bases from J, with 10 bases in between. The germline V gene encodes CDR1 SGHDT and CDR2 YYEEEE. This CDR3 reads CASSPQGDTGELFF. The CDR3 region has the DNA TGTGCCAGCAGCCCACAGGGAGACACCGGGGAGCTGTTTTTT.

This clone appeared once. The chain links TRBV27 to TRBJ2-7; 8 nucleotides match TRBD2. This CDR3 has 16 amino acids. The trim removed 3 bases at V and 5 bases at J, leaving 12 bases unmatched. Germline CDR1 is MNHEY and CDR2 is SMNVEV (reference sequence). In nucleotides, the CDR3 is TGTGCCAGCAGTTTCGCCCACGGGACTAGTCTGGACGAGCAGTACTTC. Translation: CASSFAHGTSLDEQYF.

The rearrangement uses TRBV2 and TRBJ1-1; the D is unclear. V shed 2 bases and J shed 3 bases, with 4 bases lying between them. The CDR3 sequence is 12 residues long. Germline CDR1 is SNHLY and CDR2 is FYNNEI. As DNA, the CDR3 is TGTGCCAGCAGTGAACCGGACACTGAAGCTTTCTTT. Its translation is CASSEPDTEAFF.

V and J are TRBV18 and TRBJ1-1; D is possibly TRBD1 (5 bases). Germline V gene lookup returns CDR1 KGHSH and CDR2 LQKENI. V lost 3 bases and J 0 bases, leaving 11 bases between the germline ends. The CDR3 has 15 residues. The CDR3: CASSPQTVMNTEAFF. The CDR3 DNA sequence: TGTGCCAGCTCACCTCAGACAGTCATGAACACTGAAGCTTTCTTT. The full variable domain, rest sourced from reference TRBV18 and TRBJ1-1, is NAGVMQNPRHLVRRRGQEARLRCSPMKGHSHVYWYRQLPEEGLKFMVYLQKENIIDESGMPKERFSAEFPKEGPSILRIQQVVRGDSAAYFCASSPQTVMNTEAFFGQGTRLTVV.

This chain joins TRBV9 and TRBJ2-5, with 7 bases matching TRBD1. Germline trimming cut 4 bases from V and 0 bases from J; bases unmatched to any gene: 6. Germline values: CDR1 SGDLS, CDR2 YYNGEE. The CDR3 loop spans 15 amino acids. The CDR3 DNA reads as TGTGCCAGCAGCACTGGGACAGCCAACCAAGAGACCCAGTACTTC. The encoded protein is CASSTGTANQETQYF.

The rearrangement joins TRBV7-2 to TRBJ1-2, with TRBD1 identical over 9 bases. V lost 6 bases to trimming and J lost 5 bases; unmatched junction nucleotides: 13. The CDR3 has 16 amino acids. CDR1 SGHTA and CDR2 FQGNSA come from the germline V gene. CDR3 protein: CASSTTGTGLVYGYTF. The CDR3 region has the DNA TGTGCCAGCAGTACCACCGGGACAGGGTTAGTTTATGGCTACACCTTC. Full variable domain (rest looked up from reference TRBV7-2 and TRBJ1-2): GAGVSQSPSNKVTEKGKDVELRCDPISGHTALYWYRQSLGQGLEFLIYFQGNSAPDKSGLPSDRFSAERTGGSVSTLTIQRTQQEDSAVYLCASSTTGTGLVYGYTFGSGTRLTVV.

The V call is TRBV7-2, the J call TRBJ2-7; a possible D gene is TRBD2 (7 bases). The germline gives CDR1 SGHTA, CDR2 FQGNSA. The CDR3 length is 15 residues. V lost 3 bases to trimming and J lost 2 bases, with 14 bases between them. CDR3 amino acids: CASSFDEGGPYEQYF. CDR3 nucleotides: TGTGCCAGCAGCTTCGACGAGGGGGGGCCCTACGAGCAGTACTTC.

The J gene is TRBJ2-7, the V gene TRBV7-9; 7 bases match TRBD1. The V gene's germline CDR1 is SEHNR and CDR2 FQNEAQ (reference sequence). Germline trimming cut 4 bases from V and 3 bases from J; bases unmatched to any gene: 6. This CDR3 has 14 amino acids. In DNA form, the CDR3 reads TGTGCCAGCAGCTCGGACAGGACCTACTACGAGCAGTACTTC. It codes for CASSSDRTYYEQYF.

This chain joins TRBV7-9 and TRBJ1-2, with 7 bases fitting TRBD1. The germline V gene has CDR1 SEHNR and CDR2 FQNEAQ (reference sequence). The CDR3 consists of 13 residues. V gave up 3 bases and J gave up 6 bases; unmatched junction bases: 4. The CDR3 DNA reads TGTGCCAGCAGCTTGGGACAGAGAGATGGCTACACCTTC. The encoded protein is CASSLGQRDGYTF.

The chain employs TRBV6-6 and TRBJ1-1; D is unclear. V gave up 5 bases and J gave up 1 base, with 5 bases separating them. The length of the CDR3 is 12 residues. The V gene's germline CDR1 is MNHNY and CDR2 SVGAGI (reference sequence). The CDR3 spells CASSNRNTEAFF. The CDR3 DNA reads TGTGCCAGCAGTAACAGGAACACTGAAGCTTTCTTT.

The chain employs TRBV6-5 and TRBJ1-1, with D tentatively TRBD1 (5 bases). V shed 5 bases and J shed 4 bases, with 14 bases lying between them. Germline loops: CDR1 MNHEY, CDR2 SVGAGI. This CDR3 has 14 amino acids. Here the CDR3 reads CASSPAGTSTEAFF. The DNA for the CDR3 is TGTGCCAGCAGTCCCGCCGGGACTAGCACTGAAGCTTTCTTT.